This TCR beta chain was captured by sequencing in a study of OX40 agonist ivuxolimab in advanced cancers. Study findings and constraints: At 0.1 to 3.0 mg/kg and by week 6, clonal expansion occurred in CD4+ and CD8+ blood T cells.

The germline gives CDR1 SGHVS, CDR2 FQNEAQ. V lost 2 bases and J 1 base, leaving 5 bases between the germline ends. The length of the CDR3 is 13 residues. A word on this clone: Its antigen is not known.

TCRdb's table, derived via immunoSEQ multiplex PCR, lists solely in-frame clones and lacks some. The sample carries 63,000 or so clones, more than 80% recorded once. The rearrangement links TRBV7-8 to TRBJ1-1; D is undetermined. Source: CD4+ or CD8+ T cells sorted from blood, taken in a trial of the OX40 agonist ivuxolimab. The clonotype comes from an adult with an advanced solid tumor such as melanoma, head and neck, liver or kidney cancer. CDR3 sequence (DNA): TGTGCCAGCAGCTTAACCGAGAACACTGAAGCTTTCTTT. Amino acid sequence: CASSLTENTEAFF.